The 2 T cell receptor beta chains listed next were all sequenced from one sample in a study of shared clonotypes between healthy human individuals. Profiling relied on immunoSEQ multiplex PCR, and the TCRdb table lists in-frame clones only, not all of them. This table has about 2.1 million clones, about 93% appearing once. Naive CD8 cells lacked CD45RO and underwent positive selection for CCR7, leaving out terminally differentiated effector memory CD45RA+ cells. Sequenced: naive CD8+ T cells from PBMCs. These TCRs come from a man between 18 and 35 years old in good health. Some clones in this sample may be carry-over from other donors' samples.

The rearrangement joins TRBV4-3 to TRBJ2-1; weak D call: TRBD1 (5 bases). The CDR3 sequence is 14 residues long. Germline loops: CDR1 LGHNA, CDR2 YSLEER. V shed 3 bases and J shed 5 bases, with 11 bases lying between them. The CDR3 bases are TGCGCCAGCAGCCACGCCCTGGACAACAATGAGCAGTTCTTC. Translated: CASSHALDNNEQFF.

In this sample, this clone turned up once. The rearrangement joins TRBV5-1 to TRBJ2-7; 8 positions match TRBD1. The CDR3 consists of 13 residues. V shed 3 bases and J 5 bases; nucleotides not matched to a gene: 4. Germline CDR1 reads SGHRS; CDR2 reads YFSETQ. The CDR3 coding sequence is TGCGCCAGCAGCTGGACAGGGCCGGACGAGCAGTACTTC. Amino acid sequence: CASSWTGPDEQYF.